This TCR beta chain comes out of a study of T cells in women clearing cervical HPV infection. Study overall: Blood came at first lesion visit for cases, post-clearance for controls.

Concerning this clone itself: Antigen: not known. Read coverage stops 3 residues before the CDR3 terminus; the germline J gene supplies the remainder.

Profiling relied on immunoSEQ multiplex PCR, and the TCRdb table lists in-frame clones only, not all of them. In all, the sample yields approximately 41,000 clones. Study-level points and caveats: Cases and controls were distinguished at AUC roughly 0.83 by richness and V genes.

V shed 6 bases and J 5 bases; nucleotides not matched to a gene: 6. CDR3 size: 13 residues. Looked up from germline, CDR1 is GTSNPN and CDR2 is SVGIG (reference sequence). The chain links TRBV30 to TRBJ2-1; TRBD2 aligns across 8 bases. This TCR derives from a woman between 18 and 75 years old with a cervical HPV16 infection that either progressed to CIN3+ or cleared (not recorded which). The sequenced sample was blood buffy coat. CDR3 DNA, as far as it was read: TGTGCCTGTTCGGGGGGGCCAAACAATGAG. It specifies CACSGGPNNE. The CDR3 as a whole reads CACSGGPNNEQFF.